Shown below are 4 T cell receptor beta chains from a single sample sequenced in a study of cytomegalovirus exposure and HLA in healthy donors. The PCR employed 60 Vbeta primers together with 13 Jbeta primers. Clones were read by immunoSEQ multiplex PCR, and TCRdb kept only the in-frame ones, dropping some. Here the sample spans some 200,000 clones, roughly 68% being singletons. Sequenced material: PBMCs. Receptor source: a man aged 35-49 years in good health and CMV-seropositive.

This clone showed up just a few times. The rearrangement links TRBV5-4 to TRBJ1-3; tentatively, D is TRBD1 (5 bases). The CDR3 length is 14 residues. Germline CDR1 and CDR2: SGHNT and YYREEE (reference sequence). Between the trimmed V and J ends, which lost 5 bases and 2 bases, there was a span of 11 bases. The CDR3 here is CASRDQGPGNTIYF. Written as DNA, the CDR3 is TGTGCCAGCAGGGACCAGGGCCCTGGAAACACCATATATTTT. The full variable domain, in which reference TRBV5-4 and TRBJ1-3 provide the parts outside the CDR3, is ETGVTQSPTHLIKTRGQQVTLRCSSQSGHNTVSWYQQALGQGPQFIFQYYREEENGRGNFPPRFSGLQFPNYSSELNVNALELDDSALYLCASRDQGPGNTIYFGEGSWLTVV.

The chain links TRBV5-6 to TRBJ2-1; 10 bases match TRBD2. The V gene end was trimmed by 6 bases and the J gene end by 2 bases; junction bases not matched to a gene: 5. CDR1 and CDR2 from the germline V gene are SGHDT and YYEEEE. The CDR3 is 15 amino acids. CDR3 coding DNA: TGTGCCAGCACCCAGAGCGGGGGGGCCTACAATGAGCAGTTCTTC. It is translated as CASTQSGGAYNEQFF.

The chain employs TRBV7-2 and TRBJ2-7, with TRBD2 matching over 9 bases. The CDR3 runs 14 residues. Germline-derived CDR1 and CDR2 are SGHTA and FQGNSA. J gave up 4 bases and V 4 bases, and 5 bases lay outside the gene matches. The CDR3 DNA reads TGTGCCAGCAGCTCAAGCGGGGGGCTTTACGAGCAGTACTTC. Its protein product is CASSSSGGLYEQYF.

The V and J genes are TRBV5-1 and TRBJ2-1, with 10 nucleotides matching TRBD1. There are 17 residues in the CDR3. Trimming cost V 4 bases and J 5 bases; bases outside gene matches: 12. Per germline, CDR1 SGHRS and CDR2 YFSETQ. The CDR3 is CASSRDRGNGPNNEQFF. CDR3 in DNA: TGCGCCAGCAGCCGGGACAGGGGTAATGGACCCAACAATGAGCAGTTCTTC.